Included here is one T cell receptor beta chain sequence, with context. This record belongs to a study of cytomegalovirus exposure and HLA in healthy donors. Looking at the study overall: There were around 390 genotyped donors. Of these, 81% fell in the genetic ancestry cluster associated with self-reported Caucasian donors.

Researchers ran the PCR with 60 Vbeta and 13 Jbeta primers. Sequencing was performed with immunoSEQ multiplex PCR; in TCRdb, only in-frame clones are kept and a portion is missing. Found here are 150,000 to 200,000 clones, approximately 70% of them singletons; the top ten hold 4.5% to 5%. Trimming left V 3 bases short and J 4 bases short, with 7 bases between. Germline-derived CDR1 and CDR2 are ENHRY and SYGVKD. The CDR3 has 13 amino acids. Input material: PBMCs. This clonotype was obtained from a man aged 18 to 30 in good health and CMV-seropositive. The J gene is TRBJ1-5, the V gene TRBV10-3; a possible D gene is TRBD1 (5 bases). CDR3 sequence (DNA): TGTGCCATCAGTGACGACAGAAATCAGCCCCAGCATTTT. It specifies CAISDDRNQPQHF.